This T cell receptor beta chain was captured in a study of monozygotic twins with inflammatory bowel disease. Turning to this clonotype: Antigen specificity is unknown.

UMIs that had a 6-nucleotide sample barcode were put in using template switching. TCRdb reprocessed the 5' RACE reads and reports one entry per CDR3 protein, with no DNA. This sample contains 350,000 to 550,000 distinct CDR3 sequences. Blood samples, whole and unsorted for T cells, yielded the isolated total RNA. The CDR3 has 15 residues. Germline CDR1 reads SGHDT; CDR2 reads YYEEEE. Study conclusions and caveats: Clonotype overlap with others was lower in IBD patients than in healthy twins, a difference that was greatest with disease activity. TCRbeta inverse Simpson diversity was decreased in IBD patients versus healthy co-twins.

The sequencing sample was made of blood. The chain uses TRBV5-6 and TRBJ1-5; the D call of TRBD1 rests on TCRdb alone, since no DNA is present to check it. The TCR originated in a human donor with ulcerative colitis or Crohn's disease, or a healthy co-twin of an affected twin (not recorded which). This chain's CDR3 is CASSFQTGVNQPQHF.